These 21 T cell receptor beta chains share one sample of origin, sequenced in a study of molecular identifiers for immune sequencing clone quantification. A single record per CDR3 protein comes from TCRdb applying MiXCR to the PCR reads. The sample has about 320,000 distinct CDR3 sequences; around a fifth are singletons. Sequencing was carried out using naive CD8+ T cells from blood, with Jurkat cell RNA spiked in. Subset described: FACS-sorted CD8+CD4-CCR7+CD45RA+ naive T cells. These receptors were taken from a human donor in good health. Some libraries in this study had Jurkat cell RNA spiked in.

This clonotype was seen at least ten times. The V and J genes are TRBV19 and TRBJ2-4; 11 positions match TRBD1. There are 15 residues in the CDR3. V shed 2 bases and J 6 bases; nucleotides not matched to a gene: 3. The germline gives CDR1 LNHDA, CDR2 SQIVND (reference sequence). CDR3 in amino acids: CASSILGTGGNIQYF. DNA of the CDR3: TGTGCCAGTAGTATATTAGGGACAGGGGGAAACATTCAGTACTTC.

Many counts were recorded for this clonotype. The chain is built from TRBV4-1 and TRBJ1-1; D may be TRBD1 (6 bases). Germline V gives CDR1 MGHRA, CDR2 YSYEKL. CDR3 length equals 18 residues. Trimming shortened V by 3 bases and J by 4 bases, and 24 bases separated the two germline ends. CDR3 loop: CASSHLGGAGEGRTEAFF. CDR3 bases: TGCGCCAGCAGCCACCTCGGGGGGGCCGGCGAGGGGCGCACTGAAGCTTTCTTT.

This clonotype was counted many times. The chain employs TRBV4-3 and TRBJ1-2; D gene unclear. Germline CDR1 and CDR2: LGHNA and YSLEER. Trimming cost V 4 bases and J 3 bases, with 15 bases left between them. There are 15 residues in the CDR3. In DNA form, the CDR3 reads TGCGCCAGCAGCCGAGTCTCTCTATCCTACTATGGCTACACCTTC. This codes for CASSRVSLSYYGYTF.

The chain employs TRBV7-9 and TRBJ2-3; D might be TRBD2 (5 bases). The CDR3 length is 13 residues. V was shortened by 5 bases and J by 6 bases, with 12 bases between the two germline ends. Germline V gene lookup returns CDR1 SEHNR and CDR2 FQNEAQ (reference sequence). CDR3 sequence reads: CASSVALADTQYF. For the CDR3, the DNA is TGTGCCAGCAGCGTGGCGTTAGCGGATACGCAGTATTTT.

A remark on this clonotype: A read error may be the cause here, since a much bigger clone is one base away. This chain joins TRBV27 and TRBJ2-7; TRBD2 agrees at 9 bases. Germline values: CDR1 MNHEY, CDR2 SMNVEV (reference sequence). The CDR3 extends over 13 amino acids. The CDR3 nucleotides are TGTGCCAGCGGGGCTAGCGGGGACTACGGGCAGTACTTC. It translates to CASGASGDYGQYF.

This clonotype was seen at least ten times. For the CDR3, the DNA is TGCGCCAGCAGCCTTGGTATAGGGGACGAGCAGTACTTC. Its protein is CASSLGIGDEQYF. The chain recombines TRBV5-1 with TRBJ2-7, with D tentatively TRBD1 (5 bases). The V end was cut by 4 bases, the J end by 5 bases, with 13 bases between. Germline V gene sequence: CDR1 SGHRS, CDR2 YFSETQ. The length of the CDR3 is 13 residues.

The chain is built from TRBV4-1 and TRBJ1-2; tentative D call: TRBD1 (6 bases). This CDR3 region has 16 residues. The germline CDR1 and CDR2 sequences are MGHRA and YSYEKL. V gave up 5 bases and J gave up 0 bases, with 16 bases separating them. The DNA for the CDR3 is TGCGCCAGCAGCTCACTAGCCGGGACAACTAACTATGGCTACACCTTC. Amino acid sequence: CASSSLAGTTNYGYTF.

This clonotype has just one count. Since a much larger clone is just one base distant, this may be a read error. V gene TRBV27 combines with J gene TRBJ1-1, with D unclear. CDR1 is MNHEY, CDR2 SMNVEV, per germline (reference sequence). The CDR3 spans 15 residues. CDR3 nucleotide sequence: TGTGCCAGCAGTTTATCGCCCCCCATGAACACTGAAGCTCTCTTT. Translated, it gives CASSLSPPMNTEALF.

The chain combines TRBV9 with TRBJ1-2; TRBD1 is a possible D gene (6 bases). V lost 4 bases and J 4 bases, leaving 32 bases between the germline ends. The germline V gene has CDR1 SGDLS and CDR2 YYNGEE. This CDR3 region has 20 residues. The CDR3 reads CASSPDDKIARQVGGYGYTF. The CDR3 region has the DNA TGTGCCAGCAGCCCCGACGATAAGATTGCCCGACAGGTTGGGGGCTATGGCTACACCTTC.

This clonotype was seen more than once but under ten times. The V gene is TRBV19, the J gene TRBJ2-7; no reliable D call. Germline V CDR1 and CDR2: LNHDA, SQIVND (reference sequence). The V end lost 6 bases, the J end lost 2 bases, and 17 bases lay between the germline ends. There are 15 residues in the CDR3. The DNA of the CDR3 is TGTGCCAGTAGGCCCGAAGACACTCAGCCCTACGAGCAGTACTTC. Residues: CASRPEDTQPYEQYF.

The table lists this clonotype with a few counts. The rearrangement uses TRBV19 and TRBJ2-2; 8 bases are a match to TRBD2. Trimming at V came to 3 bases and at J to 6 bases, leaving 6 bases not matched to a gene. The CDR3 consists of 15 residues. CDR1 and CDR2 (germline): LNHDA, SQIVND (reference sequence). The CDR3 reads CASSIFSGSPGELFF. The CDR3 bases are TGTGCCAGTAGTATTTTCAGCGGGAGCCCCGGGGAGCTGTTTTTT.

This clonotype was seen ten or more times. The chain uses TRBV29-1 and TRBJ2-7; possible D gene TRBD1, 7 bases. V was clipped by 7 bases and J by 0 bases, with 13 bases between them. The CDR3 covers 13 residues. Germline-derived CDR1 and CDR2 are SQVTM and ANQGSEA. For the CDR3, the DNA is TGCAGCGCGCGGGGACAGAGCTCCTACGAGCAGTACTTC. As protein: CSARGQSSYEQYF.

This clonotype appeared many times. The chain links TRBV29-1 to TRBJ2-5, with 7 bases that match TRBD1. J lost 5 bases, V lost 8 bases, and 5 bases had no gene match. CDR1 is SQVTM and CDR2 is ANQGSEA in the germline V gene. The CDR3 consists of 11 residues. CDR3 loop: CSTGDRETQYF. The CDR3 nucleotides are TGCAGCACAGGGGATCGGGAGACCCAGTACTTC.

This clonotype was counted many times. The chain carries TRBV28 and TRBJ2-5; no clear D. CDR1 MDHEN and CDR2 SYDVKM come from the germline V gene. Trimming took off 6 bases at V and 5 bases at J, with 13 bases between the two ends. This CDR3 comprises 13 residues. CDR3 DNA: TGTGCCAGCAGATCGAGCCCCTACGAGACCCAGTACTTC. Amino acid sequence: CASRSSPYETQYF.

Ten or more counts support this clonotype. The CDR3 loop is CASSLALGTYYNEQFF. CDR3 nucleotide sequence: TGTGCCAGCAGCTTGGCACTCGGGACTTATTACAATGAGCAGTTCTTC. The chain carries TRBV5-4 and TRBJ2-1, with D perhaps matching TRBD2 (6 bases). Trimming pared 0 bases from V and 4 bases from J, leaving 14 bases between. Looked up from germline, CDR1 is SGHNT and CDR2 is YYREEE (reference sequence). The CDR3 is 16 amino acids.

At least ten counts were recorded for this clonotype. As DNA, the CDR3 is TGCAGTGCTACGGACAGGGAAGATATGAACACTGAAGCTTTCTTT. Translating gives CSATDREDMNTEAFF. This chain joins TRBV20-1 and TRBJ1-1; 8 bases fit TRBD1. The germline CDR1 and CDR2 sequences are DFQATT and SNEGSKA (reference sequence). This CDR3 comprises 15 residues. With V trimmed by 4 bases and J by 0 bases, 7 bases remained unmatched.

The chain recombines TRBV7-9 with TRBJ2-7, with TRBD1 as a possible D gene (7 bases). The V and J ends lost 5 bases and 5 bases respectively, with 13 bases between them. The CDR3 runs 13 residues. From germline, CDR1 is SEHNR and CDR2 FQNEAQ (reference sequence). The CDR3 coding sequence is TGTGCCAGCAGCCCCCAGGGGGGCGACGAGCAGTACTTC. This encodes CASSPQGGDEQYF.

In this sample, this clonotype turned up many times. V usage is TRBV7-2 and J usage is TRBJ2-3; no reliable D call. This CDR3 comprises 15 residues. V was trimmed by 1 base and J by 0 bases, leaving 8 bases between them. The germline CDR1 and CDR2 sequences are SGHTA and FQGNSA. CDR3 bases: TGTGCCAGCAGCTTAGAAATATTTAGCACAGATACGCAGTATTTT. It specifies CASSLEIFSTDTQYF.

This clonotype appeared many times. The genes are TRBV20-1 and TRBJ2-4; D is undetermined. Looked up from germline, CDR1 is DFQATT and CDR2 is SNEGSKA (reference sequence). The CDR3 extends over 11 amino acids. Between the trimmed V and J ends, which lost 4 bases and 3 bases, there was a span of 4 bases. The CDR3 nucleotides are TGCAGTGCTACCAGCAAAAACATTCAGTACTTC. Residues: CSATSKNIQYF.

This clonotype has a count of ten or more. The genes are TRBV2 and TRBJ1-4, with 9 positions matching TRBD1. Germline loops: CDR1 SNHLY, CDR2 FYNNEI. V dropped 6 bases and J dropped 5; count of bases not matched to a gene: 4. This CDR3 comprises 14 residues. CDR3: CASSGTGRNEKLFF. Written as DNA, the CDR3 is TGTGCCAGCAGCGGGACAGGGAGAAATGAAAAACTGTTTTTT. Full variable domain (rest looked up from reference TRBV2 and TRBJ1-4): EPEVTQTPSHQVTQMGQEVILRCVPISNHLYFYWYRQILGQKVEFLVSFYNNEISEKSEIFDDQFSVERPDGSNFTLKIRSTKLEDSAMYFCASSGTGRNEKLFFGSGTQLSVL.

This clonotype came up a few times. Sequence at one end of the junction differs from germline and may be a read error. J is TRBJ2-3 and V is TRBV6-5; 7 nucleotides agree with TRBD2. Germline V gene lookup returns CDR1 MNHEY and CDR2 SVGAGI. The CDR3 has 17 amino acids. DNA for the CDR3: TGTACCAGCGGAGAAGCGGGACCAACGGAAGGCTCAGATACGCAGTATTTT. Protein product: CTSGEAGPTEGSDTQYF.